This entry lists 19 T cell receptor beta chains sequenced from one sample in a study of human thymus T cells. Some clones are missing from TCRdb's copy, which holds only in-frame ones; the method was immunoSEQ multiplex PCR. The sample records some 57,000 clones, 94% being singletons. Material: blood. The receptors shown here come from a boy under two years old with a congenital heart defect but otherwise immunologically healthy.

This sequence joins TRBV28 and TRBJ1-4; 7 positions match TRBD1. Germline loops: CDR1 MDHEN, CDR2 SYDVKM. The CDR3 is made up of 12 amino acids. Trimming at V came to 7 bases and at J to 8 bases, leaving 4 bases not matched to a gene. The CDR3 DNA is TGTGCCAGCAAGACAGGGTACGAAAAACTGTTTTTT. This translates into CASKTGYEKLFF.

V is TRBV29-1 and J is TRBJ2-3; the D gene is possibly TRBD1 (6 bases). Germline V gene data show CDR1 as SQVTM and CDR2 as ANQGSEA. There are 14 residues in the CDR3. The V and J ends lost 6 bases and 2 bases respectively, with 15 bases between them. The CDR3 DNA follows: TGCAGCGTGCTCGACAGGCTAGACACAGATACGCAGTATTTT. It translates to CSVLDRLDTDTQYF.

The chain uses TRBV5-4 and TRBJ2-1; TRBD1 agrees at 8 bases. Germline V gene data show CDR1 as SGHNT and CDR2 as YYREEE (reference sequence). CDR3 length equals 13 residues. Trimming took 0 bases from V and 11 from J; bases not matched to a gene: 4. For the CDR3, the DNA is TGTGCCAGCAGCTTGGTGCAGGGGGCGAAGCAGTTCTTC. It is translated as CASSLVQGAKQFF.

This chain uses TRBV5-6 with TRBJ1-6; TRBD1 agrees at 9 bases. Germline loops: CDR1 SGHDT, CDR2 YYEEEE. This CDR3 has 18 amino acids. With V trimmed by 4 bases and J by 0 bases, 8 bases remained unmatched. CDR3 DNA: TGTGCCAGCAGCCCACGGGACAGGGAACGCTCCTATAATTCACCCCTCCACTTT. Its protein product is CASSPRDRERSYNSPLHF.

The genes are TRBV7-9 and TRBJ1-1, with D perhaps matching TRBD1 (6 bases). V lost 5 bases, J lost 1 base, and 11 bases lay in between. Germline V gene data show CDR1 as SEHNR and CDR2 as FQNEAQ (reference sequence). This CDR3 has 14 amino acids. CDR3 sequence reads: CASSNRVGNTEAFF. The CDR3 DNA sequence: TGTGCCAGCAGCAACAGGGTTGGGAACACTGAAGCTTTCTTT.

The V gene is TRBV6-1, the J gene TRBJ2-7; a weak D match, TRBD1 (6 bases). V lost 8 bases, J lost 2 bases, and 13 bases lay in between. This CDR3 has 13 residues. Germline CDR1 MNHNS, CDR2 SASEGT. The CDR3 region has the DNA TGTGCCAGCGGAAACAGGGTGGCCTACGAGCAGTACTTC. Its translation is CASGNRVAYEQYF.

The chain couples TRBV6-1 to TRBJ2-7; 11 nucleotides line up with TRBD2. Per germline, CDR1 MNHNS and CDR2 SASEGT. This CDR3 spans 15 amino acids. The J segment lost 4 bases and the V segment lost 0 bases, leaving 2 bases of the junction unmatched. The CDR3 reads CASSEAIAGGYEQYF. The CDR3 DNA reads TGTGCCAGCAGTGAAGCGATAGCGGGAGGGTACGAGCAGTACTTC.

The CDR3 protein is CASSFRLLIAEGTDTQYF. The DNA of the CDR3 is TGTGCCAGTAGTTTTCGGTTACTCATAGCGGAGGGCACAGATACGCAGTATTTT. V gene TRBV19 combines with J gene TRBJ2-3; the D gene is possibly TRBD2 (6 bases). Germline CDR1 LNHDA, CDR2 SQIVND (reference sequence). The CDR3 is 18 amino acids. The V and J ends lost 5 bases and 1 base respectively, with 22 bases between them.

This sequence joins TRBV7-8 and TRBJ2-4, with D uncertain. The CDR3 runs to 14 residues. Germline V gene data show CDR1 as SGHVS and CDR2 as FQNEAQ. V was pared by 3 bases and J by 10 bases, with 16 bases between. This chain's CDR3 is CASSLAHFDLIQYF. For the CDR3, the DNA is TGTGCCAGCAGCTTGGCGCATTTCGATTTAATTCAGTACTTC.

This clone was detected once. The genes are TRBV9 and TRBJ2-1; the match to TRBD2 covers 14 bases. CDR3 length: 15 residues. Germline values: CDR1 SGDLS, CDR2 YYNGEE. The V gene end was trimmed by 3 bases and the J gene end by 8 bases; junction bases not matched to a gene: 4. The CDR3 here is CASSDGLAGGHEQFF. CDR3 coding DNA: TGTGCCAGCAGCGACGGACTAGCGGGAGGCCATGAGCAGTTCTTC. The full variable domain, its missing parts supplied by reference TRBV9 and TRBJ2-1, is DSGVTQTPKHLITATGQRVTLRCSPRSGDLSVYWYQQSLDQGLQFLIQYYNGEERAKGNILERFSAQQFPDLHSELNLSSLELGDSALYFCASSDGLAGGHEQFFGPGTRLTVL.

This rearrangement joins TRBV7-9 to TRBJ2-5, with TRBD1 identical over 7 bases. This CDR3 has 14 amino acids. Losses at the gene ends were 4 bases for V and 5 bases for J; bases not matched to a gene: 7. From germline, CDR1 is SEHNR and CDR2 FQNEAQ (reference sequence). For the CDR3, the DNA is TGTGCCAGCAGCTACCTTACCAGGGGGGAGACCCAGTACTTC. This sequence encodes CASSYLTRGETQYF.

This clone was observed a few times. The chain links TRBV7-2 to TRBJ2-7, with D possibly TRBD1 on 6 matching bases. Trimming removed 0 bases from V and 1 base from J, with 7 bases in between. The germline V gene encodes CDR1 SGHTA and CDR2 FQGNSA. The CDR3 runs 14 residues. The CDR3 is CASSLAGHSYEQYF. As DNA, the CDR3 is TGTGCCAGCAGCTTAGCGGGACATTCCTACGAGCAGTACTTC.

The chain couples TRBV6-5 to TRBJ2-7, with D hard to call. The CDR3 consists of 15 residues. Per germline, CDR1 MNHEY and CDR2 SVGAGI. With 0 bases removed from V and 3 bases from J, the gap between germline ends came to 12 bases. The CDR3 DNA reads TGTGCCAGCAGTTACTCCCTGCTATGGGGCTACGAGCAGTACTTC. This translates into CASSYSLLWGYEQYF.

The chain combines TRBV7-9 with TRBJ2-6, with D possibly TRBD2 on 5 matching bases. Trimming stripped 5 bases from V and 0 bases from J, with 11 bases between. The CDR3 is made up of 16 amino acids. CDR1 and CDR2 from the germline V gene are SEHNR and FQNEAQ (reference sequence). For the CDR3, the DNA is TGTGCCAGCAGCGGACTTCTGAGCTCTGGGGCCAACGTCCTGACTTTC. Encoded protein: CASSGLLSSGANVLTF. The whole variable domain, remainder taken from reference TRBV7-9 and TRBJ2-6, is DTGVSQNPRHKITKRGQNVTFRCDPISEHNRLYWYRQTLGQGPEFLTYFQNEAQLEKSRLLSDRFSAERPKGSFSTLEIQRTEQGDSAMYLCASSGLLSSGANVLTFGAGSRLTVL.

V gene TRBV7-2 combines with J gene TRBJ2-7; TRBD1 agrees at 8 bases. This CDR3 has 15 residues. Germline assignment: CDR1 SGHTA and CDR2 FQGNSA. J gave up 3 bases and V 1 base, and 5 bases lay outside the gene matches. CDR3 in amino acids: CASSLGLTGDYEQYF. CDR3 sequence (DNA): TGTGCCAGCAGCTTAGGTTTGACAGGGGACTACGAGCAGTACTTC.

The gene calls are TRBV18 and TRBJ2-2; D is undetermined. Germline values: CDR1 KGHSH, CDR2 LQKENI. The CDR3 contains 13 residues. Deletions cut 2 bases from V and 7 bases from J, with 8 bases between. The DNA for the CDR3 is TGTGCCAGCTCACCAAGGAGTGGCGGGGAGCTGTTTTTT. The encoded protein is CASSPRSGGELFF.

The gene calls are TRBV6-5 and TRBJ1-5; D uncertain. V dropped 2 bases and J dropped 4 bases, with 9 bases sitting between them. CDR1 MNHEY and CDR2 SVGAGI come from the germline V gene. This CDR3 contains 14 residues. CDR3 sequence (DNA): TGTGCCAGCAGTTACGGAGGGCCAAATCAGCCCCAGCATTTT. Encoded protein: CASSYGGPNQPQHF.

The rearrangement links TRBV19 to TRBJ1-2; maybe TRBD1 (5 bases). This CDR3 region has 16 residues. Germline values: CDR1 LNHDA, CDR2 SQIVND (reference sequence). V dropped 4 bases and J dropped 8 bases, with 23 bases sitting between them. The CDR3 DNA reads TGTGCCAGTAGTAGGGCCTACGGGACGGCGCGAGGGGGCTACACCTTC. Translating it yields CASSRAYGTARGGYTF.

The rearrangement joins TRBV13 to TRBJ2-7, with a possible D match to TRBD1 (5 bases). CDR1 PRHDT and CDR2 FYEKMQ come from the germline V gene (reference sequence). V lost 3 bases, J lost 2 bases, and 20 bases lay in between. This CDR3 region has 17 residues. CDR3 loop: CASSFGSYRTPTYEQYF. The CDR3 DNA is TGTGCCAGCAGCTTCGGGTCGTACAGGACCCCTACCTACGAGCAGTACTTC.